This TCR beta chain was found in a study of T cells in Graves' hyperthyroidism and ophthalmopathy. Amplification yielded TCR beta CDR3 regions, with RNA transcripts as the source. HTBI primers were used for first-round RT-PCR of the TCR CDR3. MiXCR, applied by TCRdb to the multiplex PCR reads, yields one record per CDR3 protein. The sample shows approximately 430,000 distinct CDR3 sequences, about 15% of them seen only once. This clonotype was picked up many times. This TCR derives from a woman between 18 and 30 years old with Graves' hyperthyroidism. The sample was blood.

The CDR3 spells CASSLTGEAYGYTF. The CDR3 DNA reads TGTGCCAGCAGCTTAACAGGGGAGGCCTATGGCTACACCTTC. V gene TRBV7-2 combines with J gene TRBJ1-2; 7 bases match TRBD1. The V gene's germline CDR1 is SGHTA and CDR2 FQGNSA. The J segment lost 4 bases and the V segment lost 2 bases, leaving 4 bases of the junction unmatched. The length of the CDR3 is 14 residues. Filled out from reference TRBV7-2 and TRBJ1-2, the complete variable domain reads GAGVSQSPSNKVTEKGKDVELRCDPISGHTALYWYRQSLGQGLEFLIYFQGNSAPDKSGLPSDRFSAERTGGSVSTLTIQRTQQEDSAVYLCASSLTGEAYGYTFGSGTRLTVV.